This TCR beta chain is from a study of CD8+CD57+ T cells in acquired aplastic anemia. On the study more broadly: Each DNA sample taken from sorted CD4+ and CD8+ cells came to around 2.9 ug on average. Study-wide findings and caveats: Between patients and controls, CD8+ Simpson's diversity did not vary significantly.

On this clonotype: Its matching antigen is unknown.

This CDR3 is 15 amino acids long. The junction had 4 bases not matched to a gene; V was cut back by 0 bases and J by 5 bases. Germline assignment: CDR1 SGDLS and CDR2 YYNGEE. Only patients with CD8+CD57+ cell expansion on flow cytometry were chosen for sequencing. With no exception, the patients had severe acquired aplastic anemia. CDR3 and TCR beta VDJ profiling relied on a genomic DNA template. TCRdb independently ran MiXCR on the reads; one entry per CDR3 protein. The sample shows about 160,000 distinct CDR3 sequences, roughly 50% of them seen only once. The sequencing sample was made of sorted CD4+, CD8+, or CD8+CD57+ T cells (not recorded which) from PBMCs. The rearrangement links TRBV9 to TRBJ2-5; 10 bases are a match to TRBD2. The origin of this receptor is a human donor with aplastic anemia. The CDR3 spells CASSVESGGAETQYF. In DNA form, the CDR3 reads TGTGCCAGCAGCGTAGAGAGCGGGGGGGCTGAGACCCAGTACTTC.